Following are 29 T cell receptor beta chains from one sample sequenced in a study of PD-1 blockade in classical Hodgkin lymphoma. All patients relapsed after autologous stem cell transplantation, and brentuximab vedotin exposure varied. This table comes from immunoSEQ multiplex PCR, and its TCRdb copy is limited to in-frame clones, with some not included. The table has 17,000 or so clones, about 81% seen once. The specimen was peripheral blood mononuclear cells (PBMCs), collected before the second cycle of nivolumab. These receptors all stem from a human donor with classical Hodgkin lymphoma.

This CDR3 reads CASSIVPTRGEQYF. The CDR3 region has the DNA TGTGCCAGTAGTATAGTGCCGACTAGAGGCGAGCAGTACTTC. J is TRBJ2-7 and V is TRBV19; TRBD2 is a possible D gene (6 bases). Trimming cost V 1 base and J 6 bases, with 13 bases left between them. Looked up from germline, CDR1 is LNHDA and CDR2 is SQIVND (reference sequence). CDR3 length: 14 amino acids. Variable domain in full (rest from reference TRBV19 and TRBJ2-7): DGGITQSPKYLFRKEGQNVTLSCEQNLNHDAMYWYRQDPGQGLRLIYYSQIVNDFQKGDIAEGYSVSREKKESFPLTVTSAQKNPTAFYLCASSIVPTRGEQYFGPGTRLTVT.

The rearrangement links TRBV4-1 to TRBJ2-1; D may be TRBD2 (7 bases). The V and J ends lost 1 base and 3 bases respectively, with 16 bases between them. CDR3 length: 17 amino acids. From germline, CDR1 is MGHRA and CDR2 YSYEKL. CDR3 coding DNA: TGCGCCAGCAGCCAAGTAAGGGGCGGGGGCCTCTACAATGAGCAGTTCTTC. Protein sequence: CASSQVRGGGLYNEQFF.

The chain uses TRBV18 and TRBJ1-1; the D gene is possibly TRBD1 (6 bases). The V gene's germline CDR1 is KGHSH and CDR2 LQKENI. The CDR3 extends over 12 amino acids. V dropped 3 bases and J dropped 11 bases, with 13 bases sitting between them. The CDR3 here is CASSPDRQWAFF. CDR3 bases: TGTGCCAGCTCACCTGACAGGCAGTGGGCTTTCTTT.

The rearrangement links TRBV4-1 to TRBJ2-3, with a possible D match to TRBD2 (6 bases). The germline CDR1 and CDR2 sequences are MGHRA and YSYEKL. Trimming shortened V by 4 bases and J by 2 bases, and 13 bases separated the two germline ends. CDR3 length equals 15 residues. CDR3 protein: CASSRAGWDTDTQYF. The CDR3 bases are TGCGCCAGCAGCCGGGCGGGATGGGACACAGATACGCAGTATTTT.

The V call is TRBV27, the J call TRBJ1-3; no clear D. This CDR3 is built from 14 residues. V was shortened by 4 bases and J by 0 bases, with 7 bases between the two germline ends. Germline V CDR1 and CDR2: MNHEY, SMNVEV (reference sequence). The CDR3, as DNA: TGTGCCAGCAGTTCACAGAACTCTGGAAACACCATATATTTT. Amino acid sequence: CASSSQNSGNTIYF.

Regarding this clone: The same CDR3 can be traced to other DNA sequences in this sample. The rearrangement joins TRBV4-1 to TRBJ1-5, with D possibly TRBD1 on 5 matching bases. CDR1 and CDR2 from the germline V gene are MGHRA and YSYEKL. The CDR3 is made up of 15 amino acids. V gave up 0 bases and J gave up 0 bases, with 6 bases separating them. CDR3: CASSQDQGSNQPQHF. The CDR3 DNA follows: TGCGCCAGCAGCCAAGATCAGGGTAGCAATCAGCCCCAGCATTTT.

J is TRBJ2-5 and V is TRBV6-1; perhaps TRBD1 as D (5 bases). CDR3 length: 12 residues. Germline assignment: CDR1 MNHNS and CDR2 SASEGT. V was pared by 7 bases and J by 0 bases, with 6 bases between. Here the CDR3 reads CASKGYQETQYF. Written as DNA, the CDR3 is TGTGCCAGCAAGGGGTACCAAGAGACCCAGTACTTC.

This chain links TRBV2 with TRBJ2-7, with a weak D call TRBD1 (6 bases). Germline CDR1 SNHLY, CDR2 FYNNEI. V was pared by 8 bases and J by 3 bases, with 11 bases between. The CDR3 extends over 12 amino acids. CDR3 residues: CASGTRIYEQYF. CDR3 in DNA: TGTGCCAGCGGGACAAGGATCTACGAGCAGTACTTC.

The CDR3 coding sequence is TGTGCCAGCAGAGACCCGGACAGGGAATTGCAGTACTTC. This translates into CASRDPDRELQYF. V is TRBV6-5 and J is TRBJ2-5, with 8 nucleotides matching TRBD1. V dropped 6 bases and J dropped 11; count of bases not matched to a gene: 11. Germline V gives CDR1 MNHEY, CDR2 SVGAGI. CDR3 size: 13 residues.

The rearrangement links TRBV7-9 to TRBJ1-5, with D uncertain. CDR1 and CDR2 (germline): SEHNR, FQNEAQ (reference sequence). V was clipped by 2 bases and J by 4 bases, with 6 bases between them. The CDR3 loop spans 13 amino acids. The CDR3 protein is CASSLSGNQPQHF. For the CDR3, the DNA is TGTGCCAGCAGCTTATCAGGAAATCAGCCCCAGCATTTT.

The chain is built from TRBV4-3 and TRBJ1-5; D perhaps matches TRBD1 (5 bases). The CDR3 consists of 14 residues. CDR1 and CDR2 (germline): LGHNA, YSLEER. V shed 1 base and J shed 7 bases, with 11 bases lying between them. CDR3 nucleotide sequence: TGCGCCAGCAGCCAAGGGGGGGTCGGGCAGCCCCAGCATTTT. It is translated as CASSQGGVGQPQHF.

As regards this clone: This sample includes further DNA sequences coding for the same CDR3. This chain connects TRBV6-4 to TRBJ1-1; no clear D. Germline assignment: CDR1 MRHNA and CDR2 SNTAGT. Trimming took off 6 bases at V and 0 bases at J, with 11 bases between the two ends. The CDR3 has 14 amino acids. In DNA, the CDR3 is TGTGCCAGCAGCCCCGGCGGGGTGAACACTGAAGCTTTCTTT. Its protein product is CASSPGGVNTEAFF.

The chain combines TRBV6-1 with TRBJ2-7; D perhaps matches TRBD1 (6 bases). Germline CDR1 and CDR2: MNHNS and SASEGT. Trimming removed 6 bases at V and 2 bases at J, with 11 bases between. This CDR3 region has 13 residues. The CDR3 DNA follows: TGTGCCAGCAGCTGGACAGCAGCCTACGAGCAGTACTTC. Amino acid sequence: CASSWTAAYEQYF.

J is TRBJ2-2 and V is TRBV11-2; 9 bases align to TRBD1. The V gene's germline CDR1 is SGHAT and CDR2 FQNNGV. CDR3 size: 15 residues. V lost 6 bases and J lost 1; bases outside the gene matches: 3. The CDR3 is CASRGGQGNTGELFF. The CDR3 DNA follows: TGTGCCAGCAGGGGGGGACAGGGGAACACCGGGGAGCTGTTTTTT. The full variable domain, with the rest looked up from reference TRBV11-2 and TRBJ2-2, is EAGVAQSPRYKIIEKRQSVAFWCNPISGHATLYWYQQILGQGPKLLIQFQNNGVVDDSQLPKDRFSAERLKGVDSTLKIQPAKLEDSAVYLCASRGGQGNTGELFFGEGSRLTVL.

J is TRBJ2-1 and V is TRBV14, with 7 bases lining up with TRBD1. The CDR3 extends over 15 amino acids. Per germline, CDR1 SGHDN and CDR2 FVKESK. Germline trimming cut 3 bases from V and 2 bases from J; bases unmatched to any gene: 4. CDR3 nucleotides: TGTGCCAGCAGCCACCTGGACAGGCCCTACAATGAGCAGTTCTTC. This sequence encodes CASSHLDRPYNEQFF.

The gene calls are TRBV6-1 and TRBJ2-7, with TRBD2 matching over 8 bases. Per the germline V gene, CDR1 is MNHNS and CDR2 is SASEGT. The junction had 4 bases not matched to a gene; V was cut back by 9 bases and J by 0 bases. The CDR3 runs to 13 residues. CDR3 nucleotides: TGTGCCAGTAGCGGGGTCAGCTCCTACGAGCAGTACTTC. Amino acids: CASSGVSSYEQYF.

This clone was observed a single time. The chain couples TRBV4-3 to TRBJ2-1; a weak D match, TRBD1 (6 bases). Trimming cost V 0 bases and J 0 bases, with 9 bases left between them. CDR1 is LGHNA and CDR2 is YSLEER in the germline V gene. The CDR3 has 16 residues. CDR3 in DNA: TGCGCCAGCAGCCAAGATGGGACAAGCTCCTACAATGAGCAGTTCTTC. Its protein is CASSQDGTSSYNEQFF.

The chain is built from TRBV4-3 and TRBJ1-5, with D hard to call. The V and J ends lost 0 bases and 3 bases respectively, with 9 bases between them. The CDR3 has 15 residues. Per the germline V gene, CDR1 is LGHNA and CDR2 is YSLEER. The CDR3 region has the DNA TGCGCCAGCAGCCAAGAAAGGAGCTCCAATCAGCCCCAGCATTTT. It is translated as CASSQERSSNQPQHF.

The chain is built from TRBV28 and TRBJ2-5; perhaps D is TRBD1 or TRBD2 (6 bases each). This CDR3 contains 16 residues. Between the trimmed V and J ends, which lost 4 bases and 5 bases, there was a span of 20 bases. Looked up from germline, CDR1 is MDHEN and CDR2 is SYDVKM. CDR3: CASSSYRWGADETQYF. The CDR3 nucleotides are TGTGCCAGCAGTTCCTATCGTTGGGGGGCCGACGAGACCCAGTACTTC.

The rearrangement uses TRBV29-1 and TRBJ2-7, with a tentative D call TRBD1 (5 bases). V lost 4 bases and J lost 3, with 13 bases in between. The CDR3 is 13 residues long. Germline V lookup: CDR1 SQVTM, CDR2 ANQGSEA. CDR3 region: CSVVRESNYEQYF. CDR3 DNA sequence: TGCAGCGTTGTCAGGGAATCAAACTACGAGCAGTACTTC.

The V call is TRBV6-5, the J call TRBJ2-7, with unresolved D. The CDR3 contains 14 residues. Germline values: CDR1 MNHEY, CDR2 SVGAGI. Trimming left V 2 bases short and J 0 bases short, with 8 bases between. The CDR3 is CASSYRPFSYEQYF. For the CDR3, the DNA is TGTGCCAGCAGTTACAGGCCGTTCTCCTACGAGCAGTACTTC.

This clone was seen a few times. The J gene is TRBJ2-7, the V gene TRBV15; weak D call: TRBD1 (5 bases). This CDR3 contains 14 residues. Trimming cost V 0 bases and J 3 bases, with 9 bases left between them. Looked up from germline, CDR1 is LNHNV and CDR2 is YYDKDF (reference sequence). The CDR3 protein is CATSRDLRGYEQYF. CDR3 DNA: TGTGCCACCAGCAGAGATTTAAGGGGCTACGAGCAGTACTTC.

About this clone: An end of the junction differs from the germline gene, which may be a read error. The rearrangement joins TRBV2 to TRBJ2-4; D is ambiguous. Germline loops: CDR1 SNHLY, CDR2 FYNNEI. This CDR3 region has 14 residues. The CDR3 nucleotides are TGTGCCAGCCGTGAAGGAGCCCAGCAAAACATTCAGTACTTC. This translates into CASREGAQQNIQYF.

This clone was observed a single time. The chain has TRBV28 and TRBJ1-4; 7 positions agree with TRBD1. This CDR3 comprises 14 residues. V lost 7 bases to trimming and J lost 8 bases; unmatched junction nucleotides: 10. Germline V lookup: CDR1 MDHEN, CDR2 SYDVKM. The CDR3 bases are TGTGCCAGCATTAACCCACAGGGGCGGGAAAAACTGTTTTTT. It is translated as CASINPQGREKLFF.

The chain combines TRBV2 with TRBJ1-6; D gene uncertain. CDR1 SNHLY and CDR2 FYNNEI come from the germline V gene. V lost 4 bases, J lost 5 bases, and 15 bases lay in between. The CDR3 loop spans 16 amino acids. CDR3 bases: TGTGCCAGCAGTGGGGGTTCAGGCCTCCATAATTCACCCCTCCACTTT. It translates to CASSGGSGLHNSPLHF.

The CDR3 region is CASSQDPGTLYNEQFF. Written as DNA, the CDR3 is TGTGCCAGCAGCCAAGATCCCGGGACACTATACAATGAGCAGTTCTTC. The chain uses TRBV4-2 and TRBJ2-1; maybe TRBD1 (6 bases). From germline, CDR1 is LGHNA and CDR2 YNFKEQ. The CDR3 runs 16 residues. V was pared by 0 bases and J by 4 bases, with 13 bases between.

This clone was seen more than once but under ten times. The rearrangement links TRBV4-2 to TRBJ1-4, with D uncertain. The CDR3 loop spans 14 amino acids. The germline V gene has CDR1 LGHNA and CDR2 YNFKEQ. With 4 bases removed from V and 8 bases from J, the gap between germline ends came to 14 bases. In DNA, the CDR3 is TGTGCCAGCAGCCTGGATCGGCAATCCGAAAAACTGTTTTTT. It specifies CASSLDRQSEKLFF.

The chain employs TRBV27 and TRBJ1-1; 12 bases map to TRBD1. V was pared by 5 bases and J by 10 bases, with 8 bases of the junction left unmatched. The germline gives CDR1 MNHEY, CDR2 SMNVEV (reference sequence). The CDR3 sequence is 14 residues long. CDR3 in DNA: TGTGCCAGCAGTATAGACCGGGACAGGGGGCCAGCTTTCTTT. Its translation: CASSIDRDRGPAFF.

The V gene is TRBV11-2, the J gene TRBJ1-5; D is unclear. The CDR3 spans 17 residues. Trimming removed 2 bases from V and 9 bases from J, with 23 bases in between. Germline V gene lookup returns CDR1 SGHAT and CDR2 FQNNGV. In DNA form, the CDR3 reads TGTGCCAGCAGCTTATTGAGCACCCGGGTTCGGCGGTTGCCCCAGCATTTT. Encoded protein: CASSLLSTRVRRLPQHF.